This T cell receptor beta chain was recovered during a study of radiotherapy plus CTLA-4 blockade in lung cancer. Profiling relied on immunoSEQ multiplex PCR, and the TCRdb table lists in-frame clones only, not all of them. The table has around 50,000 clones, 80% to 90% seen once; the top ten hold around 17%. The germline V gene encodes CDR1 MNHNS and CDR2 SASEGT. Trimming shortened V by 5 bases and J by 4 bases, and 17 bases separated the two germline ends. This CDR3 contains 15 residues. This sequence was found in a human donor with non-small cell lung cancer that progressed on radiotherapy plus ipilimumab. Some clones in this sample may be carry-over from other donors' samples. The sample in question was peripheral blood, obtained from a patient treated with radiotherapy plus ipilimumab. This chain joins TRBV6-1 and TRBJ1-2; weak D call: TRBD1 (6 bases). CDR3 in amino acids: CASSRSPGTPYGYTF. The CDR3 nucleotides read TGTGCCAGCAGTCGTTCCCCCGGGACACCCTATGGCTACACCTTC.